Shown below are 21 T cell receptor beta chains from a single sample sequenced in a study of OX40 agonist ivuxolimab in advanced cancers. Some clones are missing from TCRdb's copy, which holds only in-frame ones; the method was immunoSEQ multiplex PCR. Of 50,000 to 75,000 clones listed, 85% to 90% are singletons. Specimen: CD4+ or CD8+ T cells sorted from blood, collected in a trial of the OX40 agonist ivuxolimab. The receptor source for this set is an adult with an advanced solid tumor such as melanoma, head and neck, liver or kidney cancer.

The genes are TRBV4-1 and TRBJ2-7; D ambiguous. CDR3 size: 16 residues. CDR1 and CDR2 from the germline V gene are MGHRA and YSYEKL. Trimming stripped 4 bases from V and 2 bases from J, with 18 bases between. The CDR3 loop is CASSPLGDVPAYEQYF. The CDR3 DNA is TGCGCCAGCAGCCCCCTCGGAGACGTCCCGGCCTACGAGCAGTACTTC.

V and J are TRBV5-1 and TRBJ1-5; 7 bases match TRBD1. CDR1 SGHRS and CDR2 YFSETQ come from the germline V gene. V lost 0 bases and J lost 2; bases outside the gene matches: 8. There are 17 residues in the CDR3. This chain's CDR3 is CASSLVGGGLGNQPQHF. The CDR3 DNA is TGCGCCAGCAGCTTGGTGGGAGGGGGCCTAGGCAATCAGCCCCAGCATTTT.

The V gene is TRBV6-5, the J gene TRBJ2-7; no reliable D call. The germline gives CDR1 MNHEY, CDR2 SVGAGI. The CDR3 is made up of 13 amino acids. With 9 bases removed from V and 2 bases from J, the gap between germline ends came to 14 bases. As DNA, the CDR3 is TGTGCCAGTTCCAGGCCCCAGACCTACGAGCAGTACTTC. Protein sequence: CASSRPQTYEQYF.

Concerning this clone itself: Other DNA sequences of this sample code for an identical CDR3. This sequence joins TRBV18 and TRBJ1-1, with D possibly matching TRBD1 (6 bases). The germline CDR1 and CDR2 sequences are KGHSH and LQKENI. This CDR3 is 13 amino acids long. V lost 2 bases to trimming and J lost 2 bases, with 6 bases between them. DNA of the CDR3: TGTGCCAGCTCACCAGGGGGCAACACTGAAGCTTTCTTT. Translated: CASSPGGNTEAFF.

J is TRBJ2-1 and V is TRBV12-5; 13 bases align to TRBD2. V lost 2 bases to trimming and J lost 6 bases; unmatched junction nucleotides: 4. The CDR3 spans 16 residues. Germline CDR1 reads LGHNT; CDR2 reads FRNRAP. In DNA, the CDR3 is TGTGCTAGTGGTTTGAAACTAGCGGGGGGGTTCAATGAGCAGTTCTTC. Translation: CASGLKLAGGFNEQFF.

The V gene is TRBV9, the J gene TRBJ1-6; D perhaps matches TRBD1 (5 bases). V lost 1 base and J lost 8, with 16 bases in between. The CDR3 runs to 16 residues. Germline V gene data show CDR1 as SGDLS and CDR2 as YYNGEE. CDR3 nucleotide sequence: TGTGCCAGCAGCGTAAGTCATGGGGGTAGGGATTCACCCCTCCACTTT. Amino acid sequence: CASSVSHGGRDSPLHF.

The V and J genes are TRBV7-6 and TRBJ1-6; perhaps TRBD1 as D (6 bases). The CDR3 runs 13 residues. CDR1 and CDR2 (germline): SGHVS, FNYEAQ. The V and J ends lost 6 bases and 7 bases respectively, with 10 bases between them. This chain's CDR3 is CASRSTGNSPLHF. Written as DNA, the CDR3 is TGTGCCAGCAGGTCGACAGGCAATTCACCCCTCCACTTT.

The V call is TRBV7-2, the J call TRBJ1-6, with D tentatively TRBD1 (5 bases). Looked up from germline, CDR1 is SGHTA and CDR2 is FQGNSA. CDR3 size: 17 residues. Trimming pared 1 base from V and 0 bases from J, leaving 10 bases between. The DNA for the CDR3 is TGTGCCAGCAGCTTAGAGGGGCCTACCTCCTATAATTCACCCCTCCACTTT. This gives the protein CASSLEGPTSYNSPLHF.

This chain uses TRBV6-1 with TRBJ2-5, with D possibly matching TRBD2 (6 bases). CDR1 is MNHNS and CDR2 is SASEGT in the germline V gene. The V end was cut by 4 bases, the J end by 5 bases, with 14 bases between. The CDR3 consists of 14 residues. The CDR3 is CASSAAGRLETQYF. The CDR3 nucleotides read TGTGCCAGCAGTGCGGCGGGGCGTTTGGAGACCCAGTACTTC.

The rearrangement joins TRBV6-5 to TRBJ1-1; 7 nucleotides line up with TRBD1. After removal of 6 bases from V and 0 bases from J, the junction contained 7 bases not matched to a gene. Germline values: CDR1 MNHEY, CDR2 SVGAGI. The CDR3 sequence is 15 residues long. CDR3 bases: TGTGCCAGCAGGAAACAGGGGAGCATGAACACTGAAGCTTTCTTT. Translated, it gives CASRKQGSMNTEAFF.

The rearrangement joins TRBV19 to TRBJ1-2; tentative D call: TRBD1 (5 bases). This CDR3 comprises 15 residues. Germline lookup yields CDR1 LNHDA and CDR2 SQIVND (reference sequence). The V and J ends lost 1 base and 3 bases respectively, with 12 bases between them. This CDR3 is CASSIATGTDYGYTF. The CDR3 nucleotides read TGTGCCAGTAGTATAGCCACCGGGACGGACTATGGCTACACCTTC.

The chain employs TRBV18 and TRBJ2-7, with D perhaps TRBD1 (6 bases). The CDR3 covers 15 residues. Per germline, CDR1 KGHSH and CDR2 LQKENI. Trimming cost V 2 bases and J 0 bases, with 11 bases left between them. The CDR3 DNA sequence: TGTGCCAGCTCACCAAGCTCGGACAGCTCCTACGAGCAGTACTTC. This translates into CASSPSSDSSYEQYF.

This clone was found once. The CDR3 nucleotides are TGCGCCAGCAGCGCTAGCGGGGGGGCCCAAGATACGCAGTATTTT. This gives the protein CASSASGGAQDTQYF. This chain connects TRBV5-1 to TRBJ2-3; 12 nucleotides line up with TRBD2. Germline CDR1 SGHRS, CDR2 YFSETQ. With 4 bases clipped from V and 5 bases from J, the junction kept 5 bases outside the gene matches. The CDR3 is 15 residues long. Full variable domain (outside the CDR3, taken from reference TRBV5-1 and TRBJ2-3): KAGVTQTPRYLIKTRGQQVTLSCSPISGHRSVSWYQQTPGQGLQFLFEYFSETQRNKGNFPGRFSGRQFSNSRSEMNVSTLELGDSALYLCASSASGGAQDTQYFGPGTRLTVL.

The chain employs TRBV18 and TRBJ2-7; D gene uncertain. The germline CDR1 and CDR2 sequences are KGHSH and LQKENI. V was pared by 2 bases and J by 4 bases, with 6 bases between. The CDR3 is 12 residues long. The CDR3 DNA reads TGTGCCAGCTCACCAGGCTCGTACGAGCAGTACTTC. As protein: CASSPGSYEQYF. Using reference TRBV18 and TRBJ2-7 for the parts outside the CDR3, the full variable domain is NAGVMQNPRHLVRRRGQEARLRCSPMKGHSHVYWYRQLPEEGLKFMVYLQKENIIDESGMPKERFSAEFPKEGPSILRIQQVVRGDSAAYFCASSPGSYEQYFGPGTRLTVT.

This sequence joins TRBV4-1 and TRBJ1-4; TRBD1 matches 9 bases. CDR1 is MGHRA, CDR2 YSYEKL, per germline. V trimming: 1 base; J trimming: 7 bases; junction bases outside the gene matches: 4. The CDR3 extends over 15 amino acids. The CDR3 reads CASSQVGTGREKLFF. In DNA form, the CDR3 reads TGCGCCAGCAGCCAAGTCGGGACAGGGCGTGAAAAACTGTTTTTT.

This chain joins TRBV11-2 and TRBJ2-2; D assignment may be TRBD1 or TRBD2 (5 bases each). Germline loops: CDR1 SGHAT, CDR2 FQNNGV. The CDR3 has 17 residues. V was clipped by 2 bases and J by 5 bases, with 18 bases between them. The CDR3 bases are TGTGCCAGCAGCTTAAGGGTGGGGGTCCCAGGGACCGGGGAGCTGTTTTTT. The encoded protein is CASSLRVGVPGTGELFF.

This chain connects TRBV6-5 to TRBJ1-2, with D unresolved. There are 13 residues in the CDR3. V was pared by 2 bases and J by 2 bases, with 6 bases between. The germline CDR1 and CDR2 sequences are MNHEY and SVGAGI. The CDR3 protein is CASSYSGNYGYTF. In DNA, the CDR3 is TGTGCCAGCAGTTACAGCGGGAACTATGGCTACACCTTC.

The rearrangement links TRBV7-9 to TRBJ1-1; weak D call: TRBD1 (5 bases). Trimming left V 5 bases short and J 4 bases short, with 11 bases between. The germline gives CDR1 SEHNR, CDR2 FQNEAQ (reference sequence). The CDR3 covers 13 residues. The CDR3 region is CASSAQGGTEAFF. For the CDR3, the DNA is TGTGCCAGCAGCGCCCAGGGAGGCACTGAAGCTTTCTTT.

The gene calls are TRBV11-2 and TRBJ2-5; D tentatively reads TRBD1 or TRBD2 (6 bases each). CDR1 and CDR2 from the germline V gene are SGHAT and FQNNGV. This CDR3 has 14 amino acids. V lost 3 bases, J lost 5 bases, and 13 bases lay in between. The CDR3 bases are TGTGCCAGCAGCTTTAGGGGGAGGCGGGAGACCCAGTACTTC. Its translation: CASSFRGRRETQYF.

This chain uses TRBV5-8 with TRBJ1-2; D is uncertain. Germline-derived CDR1 and CDR2 are SGHTS and YDEGEE. The ends were cut back, 1 base at V and 0 bases at J, with 10 bases in the middle. CDR3 length: 15 amino acids. For the CDR3, the DNA is TGTGCCAGCAGCTTGATGGCAACGGCTAACTATGGCTACACCTTC. Amino acid sequence: CASSLMATANYGYTF.

V gene TRBV7-9 combines with J gene TRBJ1-4; D is undetermined. CDR3 length: 14 amino acids. The ends were cut back, 1 base at V and 7 bases at J, with 10 bases in the middle. CDR1 SEHNR and CDR2 FQNEAQ come from the germline V gene (reference sequence). This CDR3 reads CASSLEVKAEKLFF. CDR3 coding DNA: TGTGCCAGCAGCTTAGAAGTAAAGGCTGAAAAACTGTTTTTT.